This TCR beta chain was captured in a study of cytomegalovirus exposure and HLA in healthy donors. Study summary: The same platform was used for the 130 or so validation repertoires and the roughly 600 first-cohort repertoires, a later analysis reported. Study conclusions and caveats: Published work reported that the classifier diagnosed cytomegalovirus status with high specificity and sensitivity. The authors listed over 150 TCR beta chains as cytomegalovirus-associated.

The approximately 130-subject validation cohort, separate from the approximately 630-subject first cohort, included the donors. Produced via immunoSEQ multiplex PCR; TCRdb's table is partial and in-frame only. The sample includes approximately 99,000 clones, about 85% of them seen just once. The CDR3 runs to 13 residues. Trimming cost V 10 bases and J 1 base, with 12 bases left between them. Germline values: CDR1 ENHRY, CDR2 SYGVKD. Comment on this clone: Its target is not known.

The rearrangement links TRBV10-3 to TRBJ2-3, with TRBD1 as a possible D gene (6 bases). The clonotype originates from a woman under 30 in good health and CMV-seronegative. The sample consisted of PBMCs. The CDR3 DNA reads as TGTGCCACGTATTCAGGGGGCACAGATACGCAGTATTTT. Its translation is CATYSGGTDTQYF.